This T cell receptor (beta chain) is drawn from a study of vaccination effects on CD4 cells after COVID-19. The overall study: Prior to sequencing, the ViraFEST assay stimulated PBMC with viral peptide pools, which expanded the antigen-specific CD4+ T cells.

The germline V gene encodes CDR1 SGHRS and CDR2 YFSETQ. The germline V and J ends were trimmed by 0 bases and 7 bases, with 10 bases remaining between them. The CDR3 extends over 13 amino acids. About this clone: Its matching antigen is unknown.

Libraries were prepared by immunoSEQ multiplex PCR; TCRdb keeps only in-frame clonotypes and omits some of them. The data hold about 53,000 clones, with 70% to 80% observed a single time. Investigators separated out CD4+ T cells once less than 11 days of culture had passed. This TCR derives from a human donor who received a COVID-19 vaccine. Specimen: CD4+ T cells from PBMCs cultured without peptide, collected before COVID-19 vaccination. The chain combines TRBV5-1 with TRBJ1-2, with D unclear. The CDR3 nucleotides read TGCGCCAGCAGCTTGGGAGTGGTAGCTGGCTACACCTTC. Protein: CASSLGVVAGYTF.